The next 7 T cell receptor beta chains were all read from a single sample in a study of T cell responses to AZD1222 COVID-19 vaccine. The protocol was immunoSEQ multiplex PCR, while the TCRdb copy is restricted to in-frame clones and leaves out a portion. The table records fewer than 100,000 clones, around nine tenths of them present only once. The specimen was peripheral blood, collected 28 days after the second AZD1222 dose. The receptor set was obtained from an adult who received the AZD1222 COVID-19 vaccine.

The CDR3 region is CASSRGQAGNQPQHF. The CDR3 DNA reads TGTGCCAGCAGTCGTGGACAAGCCGGCAATCAGCCCCAGCATTTT. The chain links TRBV11-2 to TRBJ1-5, with D possibly being TRBD1 (5 bases). This CDR3 region has 15 residues. V lost 6 bases and J lost 2, with 14 bases in between. The V gene's germline CDR1 is SGHAT and CDR2 FQNNGV.

This chain joins TRBV6-6 and TRBJ2-3, with D perhaps being TRBD1 or TRBD2 (5 bases each). V shed 5 bases and J shed 3 bases, with 9 bases lying between them. This CDR3 comprises 13 residues. Germline CDR1 reads MNHNY; CDR2 reads SVGAGI (reference sequence). The CDR3, as DNA: TGTGCCAGCAGTCGGGACCCGACAGATACGCAGTATTTT. Protein product: CASSRDPTDTQYF.

V is TRBV7-8 and J is TRBJ1-5, with TRBD1 matching 8 bases. The CDR3 extends over 15 amino acids. The germline gives CDR1 SGHVS, CDR2 FQNEAQ. V lost 1 base to trimming and J lost 5 bases; unmatched junction nucleotides: 4. CDR3 in DNA: TGTGCCAGCAGCTTAGACCAGGGGGCTTATCAGCCCCAGCATTTT. Its protein product is CASSLDQGAYQPQHF.

The chain carries TRBV3-1 (or the pseudogene TRBV3-2) and TRBJ1-2; 7 nucleotides line up with TRBD1. Germline-derived CDR1 and CDR2 are LGHDT and YNNKEL (reference sequence). The V segment lost 0 bases and the J segment 6 bases; nucleotides outside the gene matches: 10. CDR3 length: 16 amino acids. CDR3 sequence reads: CASSQEPPGGIDGYTF. The CDR3 coding sequence is TGTGCCAGCAGCCAAGAGCCCCCAGGGGGTATCGATGGCTACACCTTC.

The gene calls are TRBV5-6 and TRBJ2-6; D unclear. Germline loops: CDR1 SGHDT, CDR2 YYEEEE. V dropped 4 bases and J dropped 0 bases, with 5 bases sitting between them. The length of the CDR3 is 14 residues. The CDR3 is CASSLPSGANVLTF. The DNA for the CDR3 is TGTGCCAGCAGCCTCCCCTCTGGGGCCAACGTCCTGACTTTC.

The V gene is TRBV4-3, the J gene TRBJ1-2; TRBD1 matches 7 bases. CDR1 is LGHNA, CDR2 YSLEER, per germline. The length of the CDR3 is 15 residues. With V trimmed by 0 bases and J by 7 bases, 8 bases remained unmatched. CDR3 protein: CASSQESRGQGGYTF. DNA for the CDR3: TGCGCCAGCAGCCAAGAGTCGAGGGGGCAAGGTGGCTACACCTTC.

The chain uses TRBV9 and TRBJ2-2, with 8 bases that match TRBD2. This CDR3 spans 16 amino acids. CDR1 is SGDLS and CDR2 is YYNGEE in the germline V gene. Germline trimming cut 4 bases from V and 3 bases from J; bases unmatched to any gene: 8. CDR3 bases: TGTGCCAGCAGCCCCACCCCGGGAGGGGACACCGGGGAGCTGTTTTTT. It translates to CASSPTPGGDTGELFF. Looking up the rest from reference TRBV9 and TRBJ2-2 gives the full variable domain: DSGVTQTPKHLITATGQRVTLRCSPRSGDLSVYWYQQSLDQGLQFLIQYYNGEERAKGNILERFSAQQFPDLHSELNLSSLELGDSALYFCASSPTPGGDTGELFFGEGSRLTVL.